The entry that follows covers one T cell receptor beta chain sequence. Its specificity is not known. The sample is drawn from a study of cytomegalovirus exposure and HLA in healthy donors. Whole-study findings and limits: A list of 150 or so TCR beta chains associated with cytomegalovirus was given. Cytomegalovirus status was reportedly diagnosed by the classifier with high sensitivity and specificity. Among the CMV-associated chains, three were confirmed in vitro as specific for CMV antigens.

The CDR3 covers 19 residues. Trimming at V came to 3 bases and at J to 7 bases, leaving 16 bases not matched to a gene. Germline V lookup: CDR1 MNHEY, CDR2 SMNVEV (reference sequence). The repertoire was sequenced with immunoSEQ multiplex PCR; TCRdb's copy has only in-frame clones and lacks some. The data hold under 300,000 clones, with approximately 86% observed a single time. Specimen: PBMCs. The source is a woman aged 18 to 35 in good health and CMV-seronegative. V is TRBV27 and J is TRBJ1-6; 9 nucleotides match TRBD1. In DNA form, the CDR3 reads TGTGCCAGCAGTTTCCTACCGGGACAGGGAAGGATCGCAAATTCACCCCTCCACTTT. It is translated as CASSFLPGQGRIANSPLHF.